The 16 T cell receptor beta chains given below trace back to one sample, sequenced in a study of cytomegalovirus exposure and HLA in healthy donors. The protocol was immunoSEQ multiplex PCR, while the TCRdb copy is restricted to in-frame clones and leaves out a portion. The table shows some 150,000 clones, with 87% occurring only once. Input material: PBMCs. The receptors originated from a young woman in good health and CMV-seronegative.

This clone was detected once. The chain employs TRBV7-9 and TRBJ1-2; tentative D call: TRBD1 (5 bases). The ends were cut back, 3 bases at V and 4 bases at J, with 9 bases in the middle. The germline V gene encodes CDR1 SEHNR and CDR2 FQNEAQ (reference sequence). The CDR3 covers 13 residues. The CDR3 DNA sequence: TGTGCCAGCAGCTTCGACAGATCCTATGGCTACACCTTC. Translated, it gives CASSFDRSYGYTF.

The chain joins TRBV6-6 to TRBJ1-1, with D perhaps matching TRBD1 (5 bases). Germline-derived CDR1 and CDR2 are MNHNY and SVGAGI (reference sequence). Between the trimmed V and J ends, which lost 5 bases and 6 bases, there was a span of 13 bases. The CDR3 is made up of 13 amino acids. The CDR3, as DNA: TGTGCCAGCAGTGAGGGACTTCGACCTGAAGCTTTCTTT. As protein: CASSEGLRPEAFF.

This rearrangement joins TRBV6-1 to TRBJ1-3, with 7 bases fitting TRBD1. Per germline, CDR1 MNHNS and CDR2 SASEGT. There are 16 residues in the CDR3. V lost 6 bases, J lost 0 bases, and 8 bases stayed unmatched. CDR3 residues: CASSEQGPFSGNTIYF. The CDR3, as DNA: TGTGCCAGCAGCGAACAGGGGCCGTTCTCTGGAAACACCATATATTTT.

V gene TRBV5-8 combines with J gene TRBJ1-6; D is ambiguous. CDR1 SGHTS and CDR2 YDEGEE come from the germline V gene. This CDR3 is 15 amino acids long. Trimming removed 4 bases at V and 10 bases at J, with 18 bases between. CDR3 amino acids: CASSPERPGASPLHF. In nucleotides, the CDR3 is TGTGCCAGCAGCCCGGAGCGGCCTGGAGCCTCACCCCTCCACTTT.

The chain combines TRBV30 with TRBJ1-1, with 7 bases fitting TRBD1. The CDR3 is 14 residues long. From germline, CDR1 is GTSNPN and CDR2 SVGIG (reference sequence). Trimming cost V 3 bases and J 9 bases; bases outside gene matches: 13. CDR3 DNA sequence: TGTGCCTGGAGCGGAGGGACAGACCGAGGGAAAGCTTTCTTT. The encoded protein is CAWSGGTDRGKAFF.

This chain connects TRBV2 to TRBJ1-6, with D uncertain. Germline V gives CDR1 SNHLY, CDR2 FYNNEI. The CDR3 loop spans 13 amino acids. Trimming left V 1 base short and J 9 bases short, with 7 bases between. The CDR3 bases are TGTGCCAGCAGTGAAGAGAGAGGTTCACCCCTCCACTTT. Its protein product is CASSEERGSPLHF.

This sequence joins TRBV29-1 and TRBJ2-7, with D possibly being TRBD1 (6 bases). The V and J ends lost 8 bases and 5 bases respectively, with 19 bases between them. CDR3 size: 13 residues. In germline, CDR1 is SQVTM, CDR2 ANQGSEA. CDR3 DNA sequence: TGCAGCTCCCTGACAGGCCAAACCAACGAGCAGTACTTC. It codes for CSSLTGQTNEQYF.

This clone was detected a few times. This chain connects TRBV30 to TRBJ1-1, with TRBD1 as a possible D gene (6 bases). Per germline, CDR1 GTSNPN and CDR2 SVGIG (reference sequence). CDR3 length: 11 amino acids. CDR3 amino acids: CAGGARTEAFF. CDR3 coding DNA: TGTGCGGGGGGGGCAAGGACTGAAGCTTTCTTT.

Here the CDR3 DNA reads TGTGCCAGCAGCTTAGGCTATCCGGGACAGTACAATCAGCCCCAGCATTTT. Its protein is CASSLGYPGQYNQPQHF. This rearrangement joins TRBV7-9 to TRBJ1-5, with 7 bases fitting TRBD1. The CDR3 is made up of 17 amino acids. Germline V CDR1 and CDR2: SEHNR, FQNEAQ (reference sequence). V lost 1 base, J lost 3 bases, and 9 bases stayed unmatched.

V and J are TRBV7-9 and TRBJ2-3; 10 bases are shared with TRBD2. The length of the CDR3 is 14 residues. The J segment lost 9 bases and the V segment lost 1 base, leaving 4 bases of the junction unmatched. The germline CDR1 and CDR2 sequences are SEHNR and FQNEAQ (reference sequence). This chain's CDR3 is CASSLGIAGGTQYF. The CDR3, as DNA: TGTGCCAGCAGCTTAGGAATAGCGGGGGGCACGCAGTATTTT.

V usage is TRBV30 and J usage is TRBJ2-5; 7 nucleotides match TRBD1. Germline V gene sequence: CDR1 GTSNPN, CDR2 SVGIG (reference sequence). The CDR3 contains 13 residues. V trimming: 0 bases; J trimming: 4 bases; junction bases outside the gene matches: 2. The CDR3 DNA sequence: TGTGCCTGGAGTGTGACAGGGACAGAGACCCAGTACTTC. This encodes CAWSVTGTETQYF.

This chain joins TRBV2 and TRBJ2-7; TRBD1 agrees at 7 bases. With 1 base clipped from V and 3 bases from J, the junction kept 12 bases outside the gene matches. Per germline, CDR1 SNHLY and CDR2 FYNNEI. CDR3 length equals 17 residues. CDR3 amino acids: CASSEVSPGTENYEQYF. In nucleotides, the CDR3 is TGTGCCAGCAGTGAAGTGTCTCCCGGGACAGAGAACTACGAGCAGTACTTC. The entire variable domain, with the rest obtained from reference TRBV2 and TRBJ2-7, is as follows: EPEVTQTPSHQVTQMGQEVILRCVPISNHLYFYWYRQILGQKVEFLVSFYNNEISEKSEIFDDQFSVERPDGSNFTLKIRSTKLEDSAMYFCASSEVSPGTENYEQYFGPGTRLTVT.

This clone has more than one count but fewer than ten. This sequence joins TRBV25-1 and TRBJ1-2; D unclear. The CDR3 loop spans 13 amino acids. The ends were cut back, 6 bases at V and 5 bases at J, with 13 bases in the middle. Germline lookup yields CDR1 MGHDK and CDR2 SYGVNS. CDR3 sequence (DNA): TGTGCCAGCAGCCAGCGAGGAGAGTATGGCTACACCTTC. Protein sequence: CASSQRGEYGYTF.

V usage is TRBV5-6 and J usage is TRBJ2-3, with 10 bases that match TRBD1. Germline V gives CDR1 SGHDT, CDR2 YYEEEE. V gave up 4 bases and J gave up 1 base; unmatched junction bases: 6. The CDR3 has 16 amino acids. Here the CDR3 reads CASSQGQGYGTDTQYF. In nucleotides, the CDR3 is TGTGCCAGCAGCCAGGGACAGGGGTACGGCACAGATACGCAGTATTTT.

This clone was observed a handful of times. V is TRBV6-5 and J is TRBJ1-1; D is perhaps TRBD1 (5 bases). The CDR3 is 13 amino acids. Trimming shortened V by 10 bases and J by 1 base, and 13 bases separated the two germline ends. Germline V lookup: CDR1 MNHEY, CDR2 SVGAGI. CDR3 sequence: CATEGKGNTEAFF. The DNA for the CDR3 is TGTGCCACGGAGGGGAAGGGGAACACTGAAGCTTTCTTT.

The rearrangement links TRBV19 to TRBJ2-2; D is perhaps TRBD2 (6 bases). CDR3 length: 15 residues. V lost 6 bases and J 4 bases, leaving 15 bases between the germline ends. CDR1 is LNHDA, CDR2 SQIVND, per germline (reference sequence). The CDR3: CASRGWQEGTGELFF. The CDR3 coding sequence is TGTGCCAGTAGGGGTTGGCAGGAGGGCACCGGGGAGCTGTTTTTT.